This is a list of T cell receptor beta chains from one sample in a study of PD-L1 blockade in urothelial cancer. The data were produced by immunoSEQ multiplex PCR, yet TCRdb's version contains in-frame clones alone and is incomplete. The sample has tens of thousands of clones; roughly 85% are singletons. Sequences were derived from PBMCs, sampled around atezolizumab (anti-PD-L1) treatment. Receptor source: a woman aged 55-69 years with urothelial cancer. Both conserved end residues are part of each CDR3. The D gene is left open where the match is weak. A clone size is listed for some rows: how often the clone was seen (once, few, many), or a class if it is expanded.

V gene	clone size	D gene	J gene	CDR3 protein	CDR3 DNA
TRBV7-2	NA	TRBD1	TRBJ1-5	CASSGTGAGGPQHF	TGTGCCAGCAGCGGGACAGGGGCAGGAGGACCCCAGCATTTT
TRBV2	NA	NA	TRBJ1-5	CASNGQINQPQHF	TGTGCCAGCAATGGACAGATCAATCAGCCCCAGCATTTT
TRBV19	NA	NA	TRBJ1-5	CASSIALYQPQHF	TGTGCCAGTAGTATTGCCCTATATCAGCCCCAGCATTTT
TRBV19	NA	NA	TRBJ1-5	CASSIRSTGGMAQHF	TGTGCCAGTAGTATACGCTCGACGGGGGGTATGGCCCAGCATTTT
TRBV19	NA	TRBD1	TRBJ2-3	CASSFTGAGADTQYF	TGTGCCAGTAGTTTCACAGGGGCCGGTGCAGATACGCAGTATTTT
TRBV27	once	NA	TRBJ2-5	CASSAPKETQYF	TGTGCCAGCAGCGCGCCGAAGGAGACCCAGTACTTC
TRBV9	NA	NA	TRBJ1-2	CASSVVGAHYGYTF	TGTGCCAGCAGCGTAGTAGGGGCTCACTATGGCTACACCTTC
TRBV10-3	NA	NA	TRBJ1-2	CAISESIEGSYGYTF	TGTGCCATCAGTGAGTCGATAGAGGGCTCCTATGGCTACACCTTC
TRBV7-9	NA	TRBD2	TRBJ2-3	CATQGEREGRDTQYF	TGTGCCACCCAGGGAGAGCGGGAGGGCCGAGATACGCAGTATTTT
TRBV28	NA	NA	TRBJ2-7	CASSPPLGGPYEQYF	TGTGCCAGCAGTCCCCCTTTGGGGGGGCCCTACGAGCAGTACTTC
TRBV5-1	NA	NA	TRBJ1-2	CASSPGEIANYGYTF	TGCGCCAGCAGCCCCGGAGAGATAGCTAACTATGGCTACACCTTC
TRBV19	NA	NA	TRBJ1-5	CASSISGGYQPQHF	TGTGCCAGTAGTATTTCAGGTGGTTATCAGCCCCAGCATTTT
TRBV18	NA	TRBD2	TRBJ2-1	CASSPLAGGWSSYNEQFF	TGTGCCAGCTCACCCCTAGCGGGGGGGTGGAGCTCCTACAATGAGCAGTTCTTC
TRBV7-9	NA	NA	TRBJ1-2	CASSLGGANYGYTF	TGTGCCAGCAGCTTAGGAGGAGCGAACTATGGCTACACCTTC
TRBV5-1	NA	TRBD1	TRBJ1-2	CASSLGQGAMNYGYTF	TGCGCCAGCAGCTTGGGGCAGGGGGCGATGAACTATGGCTACACCTTC